The 16 T cell receptor beta chains reported below all come from one sample, sequenced in a study of blood T cell repertoires in COVID-19. Method: immunoSEQ multiplex PCR; TCRdb's copy keeps in-frame clones and lacks some. The sample yields some 250,000 clones, about 85% seen once. The sample consisted of peripheral blood. The receptors here all came from a young man who had recovered from COVID-19.

The V and J genes are TRBV9 and TRBJ2-2; 11 bases are a match to TRBD2. This CDR3 spans 17 amino acids. V was clipped by 0 bases and J by 7 bases; unmatched bases: 8. Germline V gene sequence: CDR1 SGDLS, CDR2 YYNGEE. The CDR3 protein is CASSVALAGGMVGELFF. In nucleotides, the CDR3 is TGTGCCAGCAGCGTAGCTCTAGCGGGGGGAATGGTCGGGGAGCTGTTTTTT.

This chain connects TRBV5-4 to TRBJ1-2; 8 nucleotides agree with TRBD1. This CDR3 has 12 amino acids. Germline lookup yields CDR1 SGHNT and CDR2 YYREEE (reference sequence). Trimming at V came to 4 bases and at J to 8 bases, leaving 4 bases not matched to a gene. CDR3 nucleotides: TGTGCCAGCAGCCCAGGGGGCACCGGCTACACCTTC. Protein product: CASSPGGTGYTF.

The rearrangement links TRBV27 to TRBJ2-1; 10 bases are a match to TRBD1. The CDR3 is 16 amino acids. Losses at the gene ends were 4 bases for V and 9 bases for J; bases not matched to a gene: 12. The germline CDR1 and CDR2 sequences are MNHEY and SMNVEV (reference sequence). Here the CDR3 DNA reads TGTGCCAGCAGTTCTGGACAGGGGGGGCAGATTGGTGAGCAGTTCTTC. Translated, it gives CASSSGQGGQIGEQFF.

The V and J genes are TRBV2 and TRBJ2-7, with D perhaps matching TRBD2 (7 bases). Per germline, CDR1 SNHLY and CDR2 FYNNEI. Between the trimmed V and J ends, which lost 3 bases and 4 bases, there was a span of 19 bases. The CDR3 is 16 amino acids. The CDR3 DNA sequence: TGTGCCAGCAGTGAGGTTGTGGGGGGGCGTCGATACGAGCAGTACTTC. It translates to CASSEVVGGRRYEQYF.

This clone was recorded a few times. The chain's CDR3 is CASSLAASGGREQYV. In nucleotides, the CDR3 is TGTGCCAGCAGCTTAGCGGCTAGCGGGGGGCGGGAGCAGTACGTC. V usage is TRBV7-2 and J usage is TRBJ2-7; 11 bases fit TRBD2. The junction had 5 bases not matched to a gene; V was cut back by 0 bases and J by 7 bases. In germline, CDR1 is SGHTA, CDR2 FQGNSA. This CDR3 comprises 15 residues.

The chain links TRBV6-6 to TRBJ2-7; TRBD1 aligns across 7 bases. Per the germline V gene, CDR1 is MNHNY and CDR2 is SVGAGI (reference sequence). The ends lost 4 bases at V and 1 base at J; junction bases unmatched: 7. The CDR3 spans 15 residues. DNA of the CDR3: TGTGCCAGCAGTTTGGTACCGGGACAGTCCTACGAGCAGTACTTC. Its protein product is CASSLVPGQSYEQYF.

The chain has TRBV2 and TRBJ2-5; 9 nucleotides line up with TRBD2. The junction had 8 bases not matched to a gene; V was cut back by 7 bases and J by 2 bases. Germline CDR1 SNHLY, CDR2 FYNNEI. The CDR3 is 15 residues long. CDR3 nucleotide sequence: TGTGCCAGCAAAATTAGCGGGAGAGTACAAGAGACCCAGTACTTC. Translated: CASKISGRVQETQYF. Filled out from reference TRBV2 and TRBJ2-5, the complete variable domain reads EPEVTQTPSHQVTQMGQEVILRCVPISNHLYFYWYRQILGQKVEFLVSFYNNEISEKSEIFDDQFSVERPDGSNFTLKIRSTKLEDSAMYFCASKISGRVQETQYFGPGTRLLVL.

This chain connects TRBV19 to TRBJ2-1, with a possible D match to TRBD1 (5 bases). The CDR3 totals 15 residues. Per the germline V gene, CDR1 is LNHDA and CDR2 is SQIVND (reference sequence). Deletions cut 7 bases from V and 6 bases from J, with 19 bases between. The CDR3 loop reads CASTPGGRAFNEQFF. CDR3 nucleotides: TGTGCCAGTACCCCGGGTGGCAGGGCCTTCAATGAGCAGTTCTTC.

The DNA of the CDR3 is TGTGCTAGTGGTTTGGGGTGGACAGGGCCCACAGATACGCAGTATTTT. Translation gives CASGLGWTGPTDTQYF. The rearrangement uses TRBV12-5 and TRBJ2-3; 8 positions agree with TRBD1. CDR3 size: 16 residues. Trimming at V came to 1 base and at J to 2 bases, leaving 5 bases not matched to a gene. In germline, CDR1 is LGHNT, CDR2 FRNRAP.

The J gene is TRBJ1-1, the V gene TRBV14; 8 bases fit TRBD1. Losses at the gene ends were 3 bases for V and 6 bases for J; bases not matched to a gene: 9. CDR3 length: 15 residues. Per the germline V gene, CDR1 is SGHDN and CDR2 is FVKESK. CDR3 coding DNA: TGTGCCAGCAGCCAGAGACAGGGGTGGGTCGCTGAAGCTTTCTTT. Protein sequence: CASSQRQGWVAEAFF.

The chain combines TRBV5-1 with TRBJ1-2; D gene unclear. The CDR3 runs 15 residues. Germline CDR1 is SGHRS and CDR2 is YFSETQ. Trimming pared 0 bases from V and 8 bases from J, leaving 17 bases between. CDR3: CASSLEVGLRTGYTF. The CDR3 DNA follows: TGCGCCAGCAGCTTGGAGGTAGGACTCCGTACGGGCTACACCTTC.

J is TRBJ2-3 and V is TRBV5-4; TRBD2 matches at 9 bases. J lost 7 bases, V lost 4 bases, and 7 bases had no gene match. CDR1 and CDR2 from the germline V gene are SGHNT and YYREEE (reference sequence). The CDR3 is made up of 14 amino acids. DNA for the CDR3: TGTGCCAGCAGCCCGGGACTAGCAACACATACGCAGTATTTT. This sequence encodes CASSPGLATHTQYF.

The V call is TRBV19, the J call TRBJ1-1; 7 bases line up with TRBD1. The CDR3 is 15 amino acids. V lost 3 bases, J lost 2 bases, and 6 bases stayed unmatched. Germline V gene sequence: CDR1 LNHDA, CDR2 SQIVND (reference sequence). CDR3 region: CASSMGGQINTEAFF. The CDR3 region has the DNA TGTGCCAGTAGTATGGGGGGACAGATAAACACTGAAGCTTTCTTT.

The gene calls are TRBV2 and TRBJ1-6; D may be TRBD1 (6 bases). Per germline, CDR1 SNHLY and CDR2 FYNNEI. V was pared by 2 bases and J by 0 bases, with 17 bases between. The CDR3 spans 19 residues. CDR3 region: CASSEPKDSSSSYNSPLHF. CDR3 bases: TGTGCCAGCAGTGAACCTAAGGACAGCTCGAGCTCCTATAATTCACCCCTCCACTTT.

This clone was detected a few times. The chain recombines TRBV10-1 with TRBJ2-5, with TRBD2 matching over 8 bases. Germline V gene data show CDR1 as WNHNN and CDR2 as SYGVQD (reference sequence). CDR3 length equals 14 residues. V was clipped by 6 bases and J by 5 bases; unmatched bases: 8. Here the CDR3 reads CASSREGTGETQYF. CDR3 DNA: TGCGCCAGCAGCCGGGAGGGGACGGGGGAGACCCAGTACTTC.

This chain links TRBV3-1 (or the pseudogene TRBV3-2) with TRBJ2-5; TRBD2 matches at 7 bases. The V and J ends lost 1 base and 0 bases, in that order; junction bases with no gene match: 8. The germline CDR1 and CDR2 sequences are LGHDT and YNNKEL (reference sequence). CDR3 length: 17 residues. DNA for the CDR3: TGTGCCAGCAGCCAAGGGTTGCCTAGCGGATACCAAGAGACCCAGTACTTC. Its protein product is CASSQGLPSGYQETQYF.